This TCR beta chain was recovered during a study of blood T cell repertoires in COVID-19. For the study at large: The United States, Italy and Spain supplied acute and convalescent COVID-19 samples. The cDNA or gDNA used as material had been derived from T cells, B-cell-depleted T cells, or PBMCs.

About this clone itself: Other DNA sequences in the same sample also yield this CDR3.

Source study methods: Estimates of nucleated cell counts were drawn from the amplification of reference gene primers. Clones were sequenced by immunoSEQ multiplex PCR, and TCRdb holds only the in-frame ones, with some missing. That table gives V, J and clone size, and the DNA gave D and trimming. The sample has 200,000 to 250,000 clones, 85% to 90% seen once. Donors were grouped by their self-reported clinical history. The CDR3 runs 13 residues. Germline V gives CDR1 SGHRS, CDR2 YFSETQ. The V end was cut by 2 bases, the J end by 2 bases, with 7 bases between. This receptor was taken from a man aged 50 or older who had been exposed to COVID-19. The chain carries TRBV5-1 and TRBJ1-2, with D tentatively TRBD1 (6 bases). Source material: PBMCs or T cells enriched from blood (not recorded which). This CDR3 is CASSFTGNYGYTF. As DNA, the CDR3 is TGCGCCAGCAGCTTCACAGGGAACTATGGCTACACCTTC.